This T cell receptor beta chain was profiled in a study of T cells in Graves' hyperthyroidism and ophthalmopathy. V was shortened by 6 bases and J by 6 bases, with 14 bases between the two germline ends. The germline gives CDR1 DFQATT, CDR2 SNEGSKA (reference sequence). The CDR3 totals 13 residues. On this clonotype: A much larger clone differs by one base, so this may be a read error. Without the conserved terminal phenylalanine or tryptophan, this CDR3 likely stems from a read error.

TCR beta CDR3 regions were amplified from RNA. RT-PCR in the first round (using the HTBI primer set) targeted the TCR CDR3. TCRdb re-analysed the multiplex PCR reads in MiXCR, keeping a single row per CDR3 protein. The repertoire holds roughly 350,000 distinct CDR3 sequences, approximately 14% seen once, with under 30% in the top ten. The J gene is TRBJ2-2, the V gene TRBV20-1; D ambiguous. The clonotype originates from a woman aged 25-40 years with Graves' hyperthyroidism. Sequencing was performed on blood. CDR3 protein: CSATQPGPGELFC. Written as DNA, the CDR3 is TGCAGTGCCACCCAGCCGGGTCCCGGGGAGCTGTTTTGT.